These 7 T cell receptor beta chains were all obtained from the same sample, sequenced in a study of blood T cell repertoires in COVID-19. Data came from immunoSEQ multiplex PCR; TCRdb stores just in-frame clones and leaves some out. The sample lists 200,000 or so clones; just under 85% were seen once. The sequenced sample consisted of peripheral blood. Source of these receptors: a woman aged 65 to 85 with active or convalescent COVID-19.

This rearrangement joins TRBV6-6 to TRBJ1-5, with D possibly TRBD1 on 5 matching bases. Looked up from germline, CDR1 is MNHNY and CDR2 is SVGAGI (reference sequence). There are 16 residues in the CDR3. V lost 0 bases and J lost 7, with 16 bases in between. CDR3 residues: CASSYSGGEMAQPQHF. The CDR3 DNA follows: TGTGCCAGCAGTTACTCGGGAGGGGAGATGGCGCAGCCCCAGCATTTT.

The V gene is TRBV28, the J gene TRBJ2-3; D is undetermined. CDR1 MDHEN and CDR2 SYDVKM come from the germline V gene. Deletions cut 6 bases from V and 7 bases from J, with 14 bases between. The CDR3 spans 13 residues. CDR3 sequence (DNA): TGTGCCAGCAGCATCAATAGCCCAAATACGCAGTATTTT. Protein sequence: CASSINSPNTQYF.

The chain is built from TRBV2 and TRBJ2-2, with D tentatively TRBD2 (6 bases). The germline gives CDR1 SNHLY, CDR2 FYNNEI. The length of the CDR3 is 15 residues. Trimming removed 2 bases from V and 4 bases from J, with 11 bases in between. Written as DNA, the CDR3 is TGTGCCAGCAGTGAACGGGGGAGTCGCACCGGGGAGCTGTTTTTT. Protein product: CASSERGSRTGELFF.

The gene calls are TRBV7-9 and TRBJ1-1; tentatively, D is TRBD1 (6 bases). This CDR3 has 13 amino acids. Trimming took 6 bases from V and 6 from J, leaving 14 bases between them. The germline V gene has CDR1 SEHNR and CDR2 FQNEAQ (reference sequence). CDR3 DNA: TGTGCCAGCAGTCAGGGGAAGGTCGCTGAAGCTTTCTTT. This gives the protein CASSQGKVAEAFF.

CDR3 sequence: CASSSSGRAYEQYF. DNA of the CDR3: TGTGCCAGCAGCTCCTCTGGGCGGGCCTACGAGCAGTACTTC. The rearrangement uses TRBV7-9 and TRBJ2-7; a weak D match, TRBD2 (5 bases). V lost 4 bases to trimming and J lost 2 bases, with 12 bases between them. Germline V gene lookup returns CDR1 SEHNR and CDR2 FQNEAQ (reference sequence). This CDR3 comprises 14 residues.

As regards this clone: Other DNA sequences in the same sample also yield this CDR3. CDR3 amino acids: CASSLGGQKNTEAFF. CDR3 nucleotide sequence: TGCGCCAGCAGCTTGGGGGGACAGAAAAACACTGAAGCTTTCTTT. V usage is TRBV5-1 and J usage is TRBJ1-1; 7 nucleotides align to TRBD1. CDR1 and CDR2 from the germline V gene are SGHRS and YFSETQ. The CDR3 loop spans 15 amino acids. Germline trimming cut 0 bases from V and 2 bases from J; bases unmatched to any gene: 4.

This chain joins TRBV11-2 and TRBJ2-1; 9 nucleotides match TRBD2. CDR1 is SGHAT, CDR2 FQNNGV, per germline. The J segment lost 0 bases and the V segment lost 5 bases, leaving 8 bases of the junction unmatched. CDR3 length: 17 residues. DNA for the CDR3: TGTGCCAGCAGCCGCCCCGTAGCGGGGGACTCCTACAATGAGCAGTTCTTC. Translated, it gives CASSRPVAGDSYNEQFF.